This is a list of T cell receptor beta chains from one sample in a study of T cells in Graves' hyperthyroidism and ophthalmopathy. Via MiXCR, TCRdb re-called the multiplex PCR reads, giving one row per CDR3 protein. The sample has around 690,000 distinct CDR3 sequences, roughly 20% seen once. The sample comprised blood. Every receptor here comes from a man aged 30 to 45 with Graves' ophthalmopathy. The CDR3 runs from the conserved cysteine through the conserved F or W. D genes are given only for firm matches. Rows may omit the clone size; those that give it use once, few, many or a size class.

CDR3nt: TGTGCCAGCAGTCAGACCTACGAGCAGTGCTTC
CDR3aa: CASSQTYEQCF
abundance: NA
d_gene: NA
j_gene: TRBJ2-7
v_gene: TRBV2

CDR3nt: TGTGCCAGCAGTTTCCCCACCCAAGGGACTAGGAACACTGAAGCTTTCTTT
CDR3aa: CASSFPTQGTRNTEAFF
abundance: many
d_gene: NA
j_gene: TRBJ1-1
v_gene: TRBV28

CDR3nt: TGTGCCAGCAGTCCGACCTGGACACAAGCGGAGACCCAGTACTTC
CDR3aa: CASSPTWTQAETQYF
abundance: NA
d_gene: NA
j_gene: TRBJ2-5
v_gene: TRBV6-1

CDR3nt: TGTGCCAGCAGCCAATCTTATCGGACGTTGTCCGGGGAGCTGTTTTTT
CDR3aa: CASSQSYRTLSGELFF
abundance: many
d_gene: NA
j_gene: TRBJ2-2
v_gene: TRBV3-1

CDR3nt: TGTGCCAGCGGCCCTTCGGTAGGGAGAGGCTACACCTTC
CDR3aa: CASGPSVGRGYTF
abundance: few
d_gene: NA
j_gene: TRBJ1-2
v_gene: TRBV9

CDR3nt: TGTGCCAGCAGCTATGGGACAGACTCCTACGAGCAGTACTTC
CDR3aa: CASSYGTDSYEQYF
abundance: NA
d_gene: TRBD1
j_gene: TRBJ2-7
v_gene: TRBV27

CDR3nt: TGTGCCAGCAGCCAAGAAGCGGGAGTGGCTGAGCAGTACTTC
CDR3aa: CASSQEAGVAEQYF
abundance: NA
d_gene: TRBD2
j_gene: TRBJ2-7
v_gene: TRBV14

CDR3nt: TGTGCCAGCAGTGGCGGGGACAACCAAGGGCGGCCCCAGCATTTT
CDR3aa: CASSGGDNQGRPQHF
abundance: NA
d_gene: NA
j_gene: TRBJ1-5
v_gene: TRBV27

CDR3nt: TGTGCCATCAGTGGGCCTTTAGCGGGACACACGAAAACTGAAGCTTTCTTT
CDR3aa: CAISGPLAGHTKTEAFF
abundance: NA
d_gene: NA
j_gene: TRBJ1-1
v_gene: TRBV10-3

CDR3nt: TGTGCCAGCAGCTTGGACTCAGGGGACACCGGGGAGCTGTTTTTT
CDR3aa: CASSLDSGDTGELFF
abundance: NA
d_gene: NA
j_gene: TRBJ2-2
v_gene: TRBV5-5

CDR3nt: TGTGCCAGCACCCGACAAGGCGGGTTTGGGGCCAACGTCCTGACTTTC
CDR3aa: CASTRQGGFGANVLTF
abundance: few
d_gene: NA
j_gene: TRBJ2-6
v_gene: TRBV11-2

CDR3nt: TGTGCCAGCAGTGGATTTGGACAGGGAGGTAATTCACCCCTCCACTTT
CDR3aa: CASSGFGQGGNSPLHF
abundance: NA
d_gene: TRBD1
j_gene: TRBJ1-6
v_gene: TRBV25-1

CDR3nt: TGTGCCAGCAGGAGAGACCGGGACAGGAACACCGGGGAGCTGTTTTTT
CDR3aa: CASRRDRDRNTGELFF
abundance: few
d_gene: TRBD1
j_gene: TRBJ2-2
v_gene: TRBV12-3/TRBV12-4

CDR3nt: TGCGCCAGCAGCCAAGAAAGGCAGGGCAAGGAGGAGACCCAGTACTTC
CDR3aa: CASSQERQGKEETQYF
abundance: NA
d_gene: NA
j_gene: TRBJ2-5
v_gene: TRBV4-1

CDR3nt: TGCAGTGCTTACAGGGGGCCGGAAGGCTACACCTTC
CDR3aa: CSAYRGPEGYTF
abundance: NA
d_gene: TRBD1
j_gene: TRBJ1-2
v_gene: TRBV20-1

CDR3nt: TGTGCCAGCAGTTTCCCGTCCCCGACGGATTCACCCCTCCACTTT
CDR3aa: CASSFPSPTDSPLHF
abundance: few
d_gene: NA
j_gene: TRBJ1-6
v_gene: TRBV28

CDR3nt: TGTGCCAGCAGAAAGACTGGAAACACCATATATTTT
CDR3aa: CASRKTGNTIYF
abundance: NA
d_gene: NA
j_gene: TRBJ1-3
v_gene: TRBV28

CDR3nt: TGTGCCAGCAGCCGGGAAAACTACGAGCAGTACTTC
CDR3aa: CASSRENYEQYF
abundance: many
d_gene: NA
j_gene: TRBJ2-7
v_gene: TRBV7-9

CDR3nt: TGCAGTGCTACAGGGGGCGGGAACACTGAAGCTTTCTTT
CDR3aa: CSATGGGNTEAFF
abundance: NA
d_gene: TRBD1
j_gene: TRBJ1-1
v_gene: TRBV20-1

CDR3nt: TGCAGTGCTAGCGCCGGGACGGCTAGGGGCGAGACCCAGTACTTC
CDR3aa: CSASAGTARGETQYF
abundance: many
d_gene: NA
j_gene: TRBJ2-5
v_gene: TRBV20-1

CDR3nt: TGCGCCAGCAGCCAAGAATTAGAAGGAATTTCACCCCTCCACTTT
CDR3aa: CASSQELEGISPLHF
abundance: NA
d_gene: NA
j_gene: TRBJ1-6
v_gene: TRBV4-3

CDR3nt: TGTGCCAGCAGCTTGTGGTGGTCCCCCTACGAGCAGTACTTC
CDR3aa: CASSLWWSPYEQYF
abundance: NA
d_gene: NA
j_gene: TRBJ2-7
v_gene: TRBV5-6

CDR3nt: TGTGCCAGCAGCCTTCGAGGCGAGGGGACGTACACTGAAGCTTTCTTT
CDR3aa: CASSLRGEGTYTEAFF
abundance: NA
d_gene: NA
j_gene: TRBJ1-1
v_gene: TRBV3-1

CDR3nt: TGCGCCAGCGCAGGAGGGTACGGAACTGAAGCTTTCTTT
CDR3aa: CASAGGYGTEAFF
abundance: many
d_gene: NA
j_gene: TRBJ1-1
v_gene: TRBV5-1

CDR3nt: TGTGCCAGCAGTCCACAAAAGACTAGCGGGATTGGAGATACGCAGTATTTT
CDR3aa: CASSPQKTSGIGDTQYF
abundance: few
d_gene: TRBD2
j_gene: TRBJ2-3
v_gene: TRBV27

CDR3nt: TGTGCCAGCAGCTTACCTAAGAAATACAATGAGCAGTTCTTC
CDR3aa: CASSLPKKYNEQFF
abundance: NA
d_gene: NA
j_gene: TRBJ2-1
v_gene: TRBV7-2

CDR3nt: TGTGCCAGCAGCCTCCGGGACAGGGGTACTCAGCCCCAGCATTTT
CDR3aa: CASSLRDRGTQPQHF
abundance: many
d_gene: TRBD1
j_gene: TRBJ1-5
v_gene: TRBV13

CDR3nt: TGTGCCAGCAGTTACCTGGACTTTCTGAATGAGCAGTTCTTC
CDR3aa: CASSYLDFLNEQFF
abundance: NA
d_gene: NA
j_gene: TRBJ2-1
v_gene: TRBV6-2/TRBV6-3

CDR3nt: TGTGCCACCCGAATACAAGATCCGGGACACGAACGCTACACCTTC
CDR3aa: CATRIQDPGHERYTF
abundance: NA
d_gene: NA
j_gene: TRBJ1-2
v_gene: TRBV15

CDR3nt: TGTGCCAGCAGGGGGGGGGCAGGAGCCAAAAACATTCAGTACTTC
CDR3aa: CASRGGAGAKNIQYF
abundance: NA
d_gene: NA
j_gene: TRBJ2-4
v_gene: TRBV2

CDR3nt: TGTGCCAGCAGCTTGGCGGGACAGGGATCCCACGAGCAGTACTTC
CDR3aa: CASSLAGQGSHEQYF
abundance: many
d_gene: TRBD1
j_gene: TRBJ2-7
v_gene: TRBV11-2

CDR3nt: TGTGCCAGCAGCTTTGGGACCGAACTCCAAATGAACACTGAAGCTTTCTTT
CDR3aa: CASSFGTELQMNTEAFF
abundance: many
d_gene: NA
j_gene: TRBJ1-1
v_gene: TRBV7-9

CDR3nt: TGTGCCAGCAGTGATGGGACCGATGAGCAGTTCTTC
CDR3aa: CASSDGTDEQFF
abundance: many
d_gene: NA
j_gene: TRBJ2-1
v_gene: TRBV2

CDR3nt: TGTGCCAGTAGGACCGGGTTGGCCTACAATGAGCAGTTCTTC
CDR3aa: CASRTGLAYNEQFF
abundance: NA
d_gene: NA
j_gene: TRBJ2-1
v_gene: TRBV19

CDR3nt: TGCAGTGCTCACTCTAGCGGGAGAGGGACCGGGGAGCTGTTTTTT
CDR3aa: CSAHSSGRGTGELFF
abundance: NA
d_gene: TRBD2
j_gene: TRBJ2-2
v_gene: TRBV20-1

CDR3nt: TGTGCCAGCAGAGACGATCAGGGGTCCCAGCCCCAGCATTTT
CDR3aa: CASRDDQGSQPQHF
abundance: NA
d_gene: NA
j_gene: TRBJ1-5
v_gene: TRBV6-2/TRBV6-3

CDR3nt: TGTGCCAGCTCATTACCCCAAGCTAGAAGGACTAGCGGTACCGGGGAGCTGTTTTTT
CDR3aa: CASSLPQARRTSGTGELFF
abundance: NA
d_gene: TRBD2
j_gene: TRBJ2-2
v_gene: TRBV12-3/TRBV12-4

CDR3nt: TGTGCCAGCAGCCCCGCAGGACTCTTCTCCTACGAGCAGTACTTC
CDR3aa: CASSPAGLFSYEQYF
abundance: many
d_gene: NA
j_gene: TRBJ2-7
v_gene: TRBV12-3/TRBV12-4